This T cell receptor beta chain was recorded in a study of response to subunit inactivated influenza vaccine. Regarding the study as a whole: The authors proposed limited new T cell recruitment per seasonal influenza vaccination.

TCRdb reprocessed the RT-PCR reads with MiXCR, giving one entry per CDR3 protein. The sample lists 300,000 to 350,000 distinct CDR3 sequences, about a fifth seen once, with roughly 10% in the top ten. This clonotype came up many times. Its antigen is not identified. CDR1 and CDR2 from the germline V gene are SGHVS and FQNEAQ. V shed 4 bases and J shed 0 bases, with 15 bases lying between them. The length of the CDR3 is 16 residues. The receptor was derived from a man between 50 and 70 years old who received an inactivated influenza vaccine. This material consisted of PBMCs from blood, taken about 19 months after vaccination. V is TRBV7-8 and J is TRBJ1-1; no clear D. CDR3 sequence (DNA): TGTGCCAGCAGCTCCGCCCGTCTCCTAATGAACACTGAAGCTTTCTTT. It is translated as CASSSARLLMNTEAFF.